Listed here are 4 T cell receptor beta chains from one sample, sequenced in a study of CD8+ T cells in alopecia areata. Sequencing relied on a cDNA template that was reverse transcribed from extracted RNA. Sequencing used immunoSEQ multiplex PCR; TCRdb keeps in-frame clones, though not all of them. There are a few hundred thousand clones in the sample; around two fifths occur only once, and approximately 2.4% lies in the top ten. Documented treatment: oral pan-JAK inhibitor, 5-10 mg twice daily. The source material was CD4+ T cells sorted from blood, sampled around week 36, from a patient treated with tofacitinib. The receptors here all came from a human donor with alopecia areata.

V and J are TRBV28 and TRBJ1-2, with D perhaps TRBD1 (6 bases). The germline V gene encodes CDR1 MDHEN and CDR2 SYDVKM. The CDR3 covers 12 residues. Trimming cost V 6 bases and J 4 bases, with 9 bases left between them. The CDR3 protein is CASRQGAYGYTF. CDR3 coding DNA: TGTGCCAGCAGACAGGGCGCCTATGGCTACACCTTC.

This clone has just a few counts. The chain couples TRBV27 to TRBJ1-2; the match to TRBD1 covers 8 bases. This CDR3 comprises 14 residues. V shed 3 bases, J shed 8 bases, and the junction held 8 bases outside the gene matches. CDR1 and CDR2 from the germline V gene are MNHEY and SMNVEV (reference sequence). The CDR3 DNA is TGTGCCAGCAGTTTTCGGGACAGGTCTGGCGGCTACACCTTC. Its protein product is CASSFRDRSGGYTF.

The chain recombines TRBV25-1 with TRBJ2-5; the D gene is possibly TRBD2 (7 bases). This CDR3 region has 15 residues. Germline V gene lookup returns CDR1 MGHDK and CDR2 SYGVNS. V lost 4 bases to trimming and J lost 4 bases, with 16 bases between them. The CDR3 nucleotides are TGTGCCAGCAGTGCCCGGGGGGCCCCAGGAGAGACCCAGTACTTC. This translates into CASSARGAPGETQYF.

This clone was found a few times. The chain is built from TRBV29-1 and TRBJ2-1; TRBD1 or TRBD2 may be the D gene (6 bases each). Germline loops: CDR1 SQVTM, CDR2 ANQGSEA. This CDR3 is 13 amino acids long. V gave up 6 bases and J gave up 6 bases, with 15 bases separating them. The CDR3 here is CSVEGTRSNEQFF. The CDR3 DNA reads as TGCAGCGTGGAGGGGACACGGAGCAATGAGCAGTTCTTC.